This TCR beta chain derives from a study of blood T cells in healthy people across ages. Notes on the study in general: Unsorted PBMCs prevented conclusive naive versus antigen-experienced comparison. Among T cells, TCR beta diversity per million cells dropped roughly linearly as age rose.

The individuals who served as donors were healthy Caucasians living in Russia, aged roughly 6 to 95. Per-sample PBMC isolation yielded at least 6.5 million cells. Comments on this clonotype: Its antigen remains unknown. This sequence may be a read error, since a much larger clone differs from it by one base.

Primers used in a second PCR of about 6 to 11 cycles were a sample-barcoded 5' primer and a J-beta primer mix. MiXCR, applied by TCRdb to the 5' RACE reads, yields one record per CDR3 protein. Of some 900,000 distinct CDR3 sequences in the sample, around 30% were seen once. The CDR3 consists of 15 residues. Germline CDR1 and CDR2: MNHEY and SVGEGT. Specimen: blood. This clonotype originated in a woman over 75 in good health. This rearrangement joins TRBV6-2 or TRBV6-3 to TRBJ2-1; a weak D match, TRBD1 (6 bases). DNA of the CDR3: TGTGCCAACAGTTATAGTCAGGGGCCCTACAATGAGCAGTTCTTC. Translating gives CANSYSQGPYNEQFF.